The clone carrying this T cell receptor beta chain turned up a few times. Its antigen is unidentified. The entry originates in a study of cytomegalovirus exposure and HLA in healthy donors. Whole-study results and caveats: Many donors shared some public TCRs, even though most TCR sequences were rare. A later analysis revealed that TCR association rates differed between HLA loci, peaking at DRB1 and bottoming out at HLA-C.

In the PCR, 60 Vbeta and 13 Jbeta primers were used. Libraries were prepared by immunoSEQ multiplex PCR; TCRdb keeps only in-frame clonotypes and omits some of them. The data contain about 120,000 clones, about 80% of them singletons. V lost 5 bases to trimming and J lost 10 bases; unmatched junction nucleotides: 11. This CDR3 contains 15 residues. Germline assignment: CDR1 SGHAT and CDR2 FQNNGV. The chain joins TRBV11-2 to TRBJ1-1; TRBD1 agrees at 12 bases. The TCR originated in a man between 18 and 29 years old in good health and CMV-seronegative. The sequencing input was PBMCs. In DNA, the CDR3 is TGTGCCAGCAGCCCGTTCTCCCGGGACAGGGGGCCAGCTTTCTTT. Translation gives CASSPFSRDRGPAFF.